Listed here are 26 T cell receptor beta chains from one sample, sequenced in a study of CD8 T cells in Susac syndrome. Random hexamers were used to reverse transcribe an amount of roughly 0.45 to 1 ug RNA. Using its own MiXCR run on the immunoSEQ multiplex PCR reads, TCRdb lists one record per CDR3 protein. The table has about 120,000 distinct CDR3 sequences, 94% seen once. The sequencing input was CD4+ T cells from PBMCs. The origin of the receptors is a human donor in good health.

The rearrangement joins TRBV27 to TRBJ1-6; D call uncertain. The length of the CDR3 is 15 residues. Germline CDR1 reads MNHEY; CDR2 reads SMNVEV (reference sequence). Trimming cost V 3 bases and J 9 bases, with 15 bases left between them. Here the CDR3 reads CASSFGAGIGSPLHF. The CDR3 DNA follows: TGTGCCAGCAGTTTTGGAGCTGGGATAGGTTCACCCCTCCACTTT.

This clonotype was counted once. The V call is TRBV19, the J call TRBJ2-7; TRBD2 aligns across 11 bases. The germline V gene encodes CDR1 LNHDA and CDR2 SQIVND (reference sequence). This CDR3 has 15 residues. Germline trimming cut 2 bases from V and 4 bases from J; bases unmatched to any gene: 4. Here the CDR3 DNA reads TGTGCCAGTAGTATAATAGCGGGAGGGCAATACGAGCAGTACTTC. Its translation: CASSIIAGGQYEQYF.

The chain is built from TRBV6-1 and TRBJ2-7, with 10 bases matching TRBD2. Trimming cost V 4 bases and J 3 bases; bases outside gene matches: 0. CDR1 and CDR2 (germline): MNHNS, SASEGT. CDR3 length: 13 residues. CDR3 protein: CASSASGSYEQYF. CDR3 coding DNA: TGTGCCAGCAGTGCTAGCGGGAGCTACGAGCAGTACTTC.

The chain has TRBV30 and TRBJ1-1; D not certain. Trimming took 7 bases from V and 1 from J, leaving 13 bases between them. This CDR3 is 13 amino acids long. Germline V lookup: CDR1 GTSNPN, CDR2 SVGIG (reference sequence). In DNA form, the CDR3 reads TGTGCCTTTGCTGCGGGTTCGAACACTGAAGCTTTCTTT. Encoded protein: CAFAAGSNTEAFF.

The chain combines TRBV9 with TRBJ2-3, with D unresolved. The germline CDR1 and CDR2 sequences are SGDLS and YYNGEE. The CDR3 is 13 amino acids. V was pared by 0 bases and J by 4 bases, with 6 bases between. The CDR3 DNA sequence: TGTGCCAGCAGCGTAGGATTCGCAGATACGCAGTATTTT. This translates into CASSVGFADTQYF. The whole variable domain, remainder taken from reference TRBV9 and TRBJ2-3, is DSGVTQTPKHLITATGQRVTLRCSPRSGDLSVYWYQQSLDQGLQFLIQYYNGEERAKGNILERFSAQQFPDLHSELNLSSLELGDSALYFCASSVGFADTQYFGPGTRLTVL.

The genes are TRBV5-1 and TRBJ1-6; 7 nucleotides agree with TRBD1. The length of the CDR3 is 15 residues. J lost 8 bases, V lost 2 bases, and 7 bases had no gene match. Per the germline V gene, CDR1 is SGHRS and CDR2 is YFSETQ. Written as DNA, the CDR3 is TGCGCCAGCAGCTTTAGACAGGGAACGGATTCACCCCTCCACTTT. Protein: CASSFRQGTDSPLHF.

The chain is built from TRBV15 and TRBJ2-1; 10 bases line up with TRBD1. J gave up 7 bases and V 3 bases, and 18 bases lay outside the gene matches. Germline CDR1 LNHNV, CDR2 YYDKDF (reference sequence). The CDR3 is 19 amino acids. The CDR3 DNA reads TGTGCCACCAGCAGGACCCAGGGACAGGGGTTCTTATTGGGGAATGAGCAGTTCTTC. It yields the protein CATSRTQGQGFLLGNEQFF.

The rearrangement links TRBV30 to TRBJ2-2; 9 bases are shared with TRBD1. This CDR3 comprises 13 residues. CDR1 and CDR2 (germline): GTSNPN, SVGIG (reference sequence). The V segment lost 2 bases and the J segment 7 bases; nucleotides outside the gene matches: 2. The CDR3 region is CAWSRQGDGELFF. The CDR3 region has the DNA TGTGCCTGGAGTAGACAGGGGGACGGGGAGCTGTTTTTT. Full variable domain (outside the CDR3, taken from reference TRBV30 and TRBJ2-2): SQTIHQWPATLVQPVGSPLSLECTVEGTSNPNLYWYRQAAGRGLQLLFYSVGIGQISSEVPQNLSASRPQDRQFILSSKKLLLSDSGFYLCAWSRQGDGELFFGEGSRLTVL.

This chain links TRBV3-1 with TRBJ1-1; a possible D gene is TRBD1 (5 bases). CDR1 is LGHDT, CDR2 YNNKEL, per germline (reference sequence). Trimming shortened V by 0 bases and J by 2 bases, and 7 bases separated the two germline ends. This CDR3 region has 14 residues. In DNA form, the CDR3 reads TGTGCCAGCAGCCAAGAGGGACTCAACACTGAAGCTTTCTTT. Translated: CASSQEGLNTEAFF.

This sequence joins TRBV20-1 and TRBJ2-3, with a weak D call TRBD2 (5 bases). In germline, CDR1 is DFQATT, CDR2 SNEGSKA (reference sequence). This CDR3 is built from 14 residues. V was clipped by 6 bases and J by 0 bases, with 13 bases between them. Written as DNA, the CDR3 is TGCAGTGCCGCGTTGGGCGGGAGCACAGATACGCAGTATTTT. It translates to CSAALGGSTDTQYF.

The rearrangement uses TRBV12-3 or TRBV12-4 and TRBJ2-4; 8 bases map to TRBD1. The J segment lost 7 bases and the V segment lost 5 bases, leaving 1 base of the junction unmatched. This CDR3 contains 12 residues. The CDR3 nucleotides are TGTGCCAGCAGTCGACAGGGGAACATTCAGTACTTC. Amino acid sequence: CASSRQGNIQYF.

The chain links TRBV19 to TRBJ2-7, with 8 positions matching TRBD2. The CDR3 runs 14 residues. V trimming: 10 bases; J trimming: 4 bases; junction bases outside the gene matches: 12. CDR1 and CDR2 (germline): LNHDA, SQIVND (reference sequence). The CDR3 DNA is TGTGCCATCTCAAGCGGGAGCGCCCCGTACGAGCAGTACTTC. This translates into CAISSGSAPYEQYF. Looking up the rest from reference TRBV19 and TRBJ2-7 gives the full variable domain: DGGITQSPKYLFRKEGQNVTLSCEQNLNHDAMYWYRQDPGQGLRLIYYSQIVNDFQKGDIAEGYSVSREKKESFPLTVTSAQKNPTAFYLCAISSGSAPYEQYFGPGTRLTVT.

DNA of the CDR3: TGTGCCAGCAGCTTAAGCACACCCGATCAGCCCCAGCATTTT. Protein sequence: CASSLSTPDQPQHF. V and J are TRBV7-2 and TRBJ1-5; D remains unclear. Germline lookup yields CDR1 SGHTA and CDR2 FQGNSA. The CDR3 length is 14 residues. Trimming left V 2 bases short and J 5 bases short, with 10 bases between.

This CDR3 is CASSLSGSGIRETQYF. The CDR3, as DNA: TGTGCCAGCAGCTTAAGCGGTAGCGGGATAAGAGAGACCCAGTACTTC. This chain joins TRBV7-9 and TRBJ2-5; TRBD2 aligns across 8 bases. CDR1 and CDR2 (germline): SEHNR, FQNEAQ (reference sequence). This CDR3 has 16 amino acids. With V trimmed by 2 bases and J by 4 bases, 9 bases remained unmatched.

The J gene is TRBJ2-1, the V gene TRBV5-4, with D possibly being TRBD2 (6 bases). Germline V gene data show CDR1 as SGHNT and CDR2 as YYREEE (reference sequence). The V end lost 1 base, the J end lost 0 bases, and 8 bases lay between the germline ends. The CDR3 contains 15 residues. CDR3 region: CASSLRGGSYNEQFF. For the CDR3, the DNA is TGTGCCAGCAGCTTGAGGGGAGGCTCCTACAATGAGCAGTTCTTC.

The V call is TRBV19, the J call TRBJ2-1, with 7 positions matching TRBD2. After removal of 9 bases from V and 4 bases from J, the junction contained 9 bases not matched to a gene. Germline-derived CDR1 and CDR2 are LNHDA and SQIVND (reference sequence). This CDR3 has 14 residues. The CDR3 bases are TGTGCCAGCAAAGGGGAGCGGGGTTACAATGAGCAGTTCTTC. This encodes CASKGERGYNEQFF. Combining the CDR3 with reference TRBV19 and TRBJ2-1 gives the whole variable domain DGGITQSPKYLFRKEGQNVTLSCEQNLNHDAMYWYRQDPGQGLRLIYYSQIVNDFQKGDIAEGYSVSREKKESFPLTVTSAQKNPTAFYLCASKGERGYNEQFFGPGTRLTVL.

V and J are TRBV28 and TRBJ2-3; D is perhaps TRBD1 (6 bases). The CDR3 covers 17 residues. Germline values: CDR1 MDHEN, CDR2 SYDVKM. V lost 8 bases and J lost 0, with 21 bases in between. CDR3 in DNA: TGTGCCAGCTCCCGGGACAAGGGCCACCTTAGCACAGATACGCAGTATTTT. This sequence encodes CASSRDKGHLSTDTQYF.

The chain recombines TRBV3-1 with TRBJ2-6, with D uncertain. Trimming shortened V by 3 bases and J by 0 bases, and 6 bases separated the two germline ends. Germline V gene sequence: CDR1 LGHDT, CDR2 YNNKEL (reference sequence). This CDR3 spans 15 amino acids. The CDR3 DNA reads TGTGCCAGCAGCCACGCGCGCTCTGGGGCCAACGTCCTGACTTTC. This encodes CASSHARSGANVLTF.

The rearrangement uses TRBV20-1 and TRBJ2-1, with 12 bases that match TRBD2. CDR3 length: 16 residues. CDR1 is DFQATT and CDR2 is SNEGSKA in the germline V gene (reference sequence). Unmatched junction bases numbered 5, after V lost 5 bases and J lost 0 bases. CDR3 DNA sequence: TGCAGTGCTCCGACTAGCGGGGGTAGCTCCTACAATGAGCAGTTCTTC. It is translated as CSAPTSGGSSYNEQFF.

V gene TRBV7-3 combines with J gene TRBJ2-5; D is possibly TRBD2 (6 bases). Between the trimmed V and J ends, which lost 4 bases and 4 bases, there was a span of 7 bases. This CDR3 is 12 amino acids long. Germline values: CDR1 SGHTA, CDR2 FQGTGA. CDR3 sequence reads: CASSCGIETQYF. CDR3 in DNA: TGTGCCAGCAGCTGCGGGATAGAGACCCAGTACTTC.

The chain links TRBV28 to TRBJ2-7, with 9 nucleotides matching TRBD1. Germline CDR1 MDHEN, CDR2 SYDVKM. After removal of 5 bases from V and 2 bases from J, the junction contained 7 bases not matched to a gene. This CDR3 comprises 15 residues. The CDR3 DNA follows: TGTGCCAGCAGTGGGGGACAGGGCCCTCCCTACGAGCAGTACTTC. Translating gives CASSGGQGPPYEQYF.

In this sample, this clonotype turned up once. The chain employs TRBV28 and TRBJ2-7; TRBD1 matches at 7 bases. The CDR3 loop spans 15 amino acids. The ends lost 8 bases at V and 3 bases at J; junction bases unmatched: 13. CDR1 and CDR2 (germline): MDHEN, SYDVKM. The CDR3 sequence is CASHPGVQGDYEQYF. CDR3 sequence (DNA): TGTGCCAGCCATCCAGGCGTGCAGGGGGACTACGAGCAGTACTTC.

The V gene is TRBV5-1, the J gene TRBJ2-2; maybe TRBD1 (7 bases). This CDR3 contains 16 residues. Germline V gene sequence: CDR1 SGHRS, CDR2 YFSETQ. V gave up 0 bases and J gave up 6 bases, with 15 bases separating them. For the CDR3, the DNA is TGCGCCAGCAGCTTGGCAGGGGGGCCTGTGTCCGGGGAGCTGTTTTTT. This gives the protein CASSLAGGPVSGELFF.

This chain links TRBV20-1 with TRBJ1-6; tentatively, D is TRBD1 (6 bases). CDR3 length equals 16 residues. V lost 6 bases and J lost 9, with 24 bases in between. Germline loops: CDR1 DFQATT, CDR2 SNEGSKA (reference sequence). The CDR3 protein is CSAPPGGRYSRSPLHF. CDR3 sequence (DNA): TGCAGTGCCCCCCCCGGGGGGCGATACTCGCGTTCACCCCTCCACTTT.

The chain has TRBV23-1 and TRBJ1-5; tentative D call: TRBD1 (5 bases). TRBV23-1 is given ORF status, its function remaining uncertain. Trimming left V 7 bases short and J 0 bases short, with 22 bases between. The CDR3 length is 18 residues. The CDR3 sequence: CASNLRKAGRGSNQPQHF. The DNA of the CDR3 is TGCGCCAGCAATCTCCGAAAGGCAGGGAGAGGTAGCAATCAGCCCCAGCATTTT.

The chain carries TRBV6-5 and TRBJ2-1; 15 bases match TRBD2. Losses at the gene ends were 5 bases for V and 5 bases for J; bases not matched to a gene: 10. In germline, CDR1 is MNHEY, CDR2 SVGAGI. This CDR3 has 18 amino acids. CDR3 coding DNA: TGTGCCAGCAGTACTCCGGGACTAGCGGGAGGCGCCCACAATGAGCAGTTCTTC. This encodes CASSTPGLAGGAHNEQFF.